The rows below give T cell receptor beta chains drawn from one sample of a study of cytomegalovirus exposure and HLA in healthy donors. Measured with immunoSEQ multiplex PCR; TCRdb has only the in-frame clones, and not every one. The sample consists of tens of thousands of clones, 85% to 95% of them appearing once. Sequencing was carried out using PBMCs. All receptors derive from a man aged 18 to 29 in good health and CMV-seronegative. CDR3s leave out the opening cysteine and the closing phenylalanine or tryptophan. Each record gives: D gene, V gene, clone size, CDR3 protein. D genes are given only for firm matches. Expanded clones are given a class, and other clones once, few, many or no size at all.

.	TRBV6-1	.	ASTSLVQGSEQY
TRBD1	TRBV13	.	ASSPGQGRYEQY
.	TRBV2	.	ASSAGTGLNQPQH
.	TRBV6-4	.	ASSDSKQGNYGYT
TRBD1	TRBV6-5	.	ASSSPGTGDSYEQY
.	TRBV21-1	once	ASRRQGSAEAF
.	TRBV7-9	.	ASSREGSPNEQF
TRBD1	TRBV29-1	.	SVGGTGRINYGYT
.	TRBV7-9	.	ASSHRSTETEAF
TRBD1	TRBV29-1	.	SVETGRGRGYT
.	TRBV6-4	.	ASSEYGATEAF
TRBD2	TRBV5-1	.	ASSLAAGGQETQY
.	TRBV6-5	.	ASTLNNEQF
.	TRBV4-1	.	ASSQGLTNTGELF
TRBD2	TRBV5-1	.	ASSSTSGVYNEQF
TRBD2	TRBV6-5	few	ASSYSGGSGANVLT
.	TRBV19	.	ASSILGVLDEKLF
TRBD1	TRBV14	.	ASSPSGQGYEQY
.	TRBV18	.	ASSPPGQSYEQY
.	TRBV7-9	.	ASNVGAGSGLNTEAF
.	TRBV6-6	.	ASSSYRGTGNYGYT
TRBD2	TRBV29-1	.	SVETRTSGSYEQY
.	TRBV5-1	once	ASTSDGGTEAF
TRBD1	TRBV19	.	ASSAGGTRPDTQY
.	TRBV5-1	.	ASSLDPGTNYGYT
.	TRBV14	.	ASSQGKGSYEQY
.	TRBV29-1	.	SVDRTEETQY
TRBD1	TRBV7-9	.	ASSFGTGPTEAF
TRBD2	TRBV5-1	.	ASSLEASGINTYEQY
TRBD1	TRBV10-2	.	ASSGSRDRPF
.	TRBV27	.	ASSTLAAGELF
.	TRBV5-4	.	ASSLDVIGRGLNTEAF
TRBD1	TRBV9	.	ASRATGLPGNTIY
.	TRBV7-2	.	ASSSTGTLSNYGYT
.	TRBV7-2	.	ASSSTGRAFNEQF
TRBD2	TRBV2	.	ASSSSGVTYNEQF
TRBD1	TRBV7-3	.	ASSFIPGQVISSNQPQH
TRBD2	TRBV10-2	few	ASSRRTSGGQETQY
.	TRBV19	.	ASSIDSEGEQY
.	TRBV30	.	AWSGPWGGYEQY
TRBD2	TRBV25-1	.	ASGGGYPRDEQF
.	TRBV6-5	.	ASSLTEGRTEAF
TRBD2	TRBV5-4	.	ASSLDGGAVWETQY
TRBD1	TRBV5-4	once	ASSPPGGSYGYT
.	TRBV19	.	ASSRPAGAGEKLF
TRBD1	TRBV5-1	.	ASSSLQGAQGYT
TRBD1	TRBV5-1	once	ASTDRARETQY
.	TRBV6-6	.	ASSYREGRDEQY
.	TRBV19	.	ASSTPNLGYT
TRBD1	TRBV4-2	.	ASSQDWDRDTEAF
TRBD1	TRBV6-1	.	ASSVYRGWETQY